The 20 T cell receptor beta chains reported below all come from one sample, sequenced in a study of glioma-infiltrating T cells. TCR alpha and beta CDR3 regions were amplified from RNA using iRepertoire nested multiplex PCR. TCRdb independently ran MiXCR on the multiplex PCR reads; one entry per CDR3 protein. This table has 300,000 to 450,000 distinct CDR3 sequences, roughly 41% appearing once. Sample: glioma tissue, nonneoplastic brain tissue, or PBMCs (not recorded which). The receptors here all came from a human donor with low-grade glioma or glioblastoma, undergoing nonglioma brain surgery, or in good health (not recorded which).

This clonotype came up many times. The chain uses TRBV28 and TRBJ2-7; no clear D. The CDR3 is made up of 13 amino acids. In germline, CDR1 is MDHEN, CDR2 SYDVKM. V was pared by 2 bases and J by 2 bases, with 7 bases between. The DNA of the CDR3 is TGTGCCAGCAGTTTAAACGCCCCCTACGAGCAGTACTTC. This translates into CASSLNAPYEQYF.

In its sample, this clonotype was seen once. V and J are TRBV9 and TRBJ2-3, with D possibly being TRBD2 (5 bases). V lost 1 base and J lost 0, with 12 bases in between. This CDR3 region has 16 residues. CDR1 is SGDLS, CDR2 YYNGEE, per germline. The CDR3 nucleotides read TGTGCCAGCAGCGTAACCGGGGAGACTAGCACAGATACGCAGTATTTT. It specifies CASSVTGETSTDTQYF.

A note on this clonotype: A much more abundant neighbour one base away suggests this may be a read error. The chain couples TRBV28 to TRBJ2-7, with 13 positions matching TRBD2. The junction had 11 bases not matched to a gene; V was cut back by 7 bases and J by 5 bases. The CDR3 consists of 16 residues. The V gene's germline CDR1 is MDHEN and CDR2 SYDVKM. The CDR3 region has the DNA TGTGCCAGCAATTCATTGACTAGCGGGAGGTTGGACGAGCAGTACTTC. Its protein is CASNSLTSGRLDEQYF.

This clonotype appeared a few times. The V call is TRBV6-6, the J call TRBJ1-1, with a possible D match to TRBD1 (6 bases). Trimming stripped 2 bases from V and 6 bases from J, with 16 bases between. Germline loops: CDR1 MNHNY, CDR2 SVGAGI (reference sequence). This CDR3 is 15 amino acids long. The CDR3 region has the DNA TGTGCCAGCAGTTACCCAGGGGTCATGGTCTCTGAAGCTTTCTTT. Protein product: CASSYPGVMVSEAFF.

This clonotype was seen at least ten times. The chain employs TRBV28 and TRBJ2-4; the D is unclear. The CDR3 runs to 11 residues. Germline-derived CDR1 and CDR2 are MDHEN and SYDVKM. CDR3 in amino acids: CVTVAKNIQYF. The DNA of the CDR3 is TGTGTAACGGTAGCCAAAAACATTCAGTACTTC.

This chain joins TRBV7-9 and TRBJ2-7; no firm D call. The V gene lost 5 bases and the J gene lost 7 bases, with 12 bases spanning the gap. From germline, CDR1 is SEHNR and CDR2 FQNEAQ (reference sequence). The CDR3 totals 12 residues. The CDR3 DNA reads TGTGCCAGCAGCCCCCCCGGCGCGGAGCAGTACTTC. The encoded protein is CASSPPGAEQYF. The complete variable domain, with remaining parts taken from reference TRBV7-9 and TRBJ2-7, reads DTGVSQNPRHKITKRGQNVTFRCDPISEHNRLYWYRQTLGQGPEFLTYFQNEAQLEKSRLLSDRFSAERPKGSFSTLEIQRTEQGDSAMYLCASSPPGAEQYFGPGTRLTVT.

This CDR3 is CASATGQGRDGYTF. The CDR3 nucleotides read TGTGCCAGCGCAACCGGACAGGGGAGGGATGGCTACACCTTC. The chain uses TRBV2 and TRBJ1-2; 9 positions match TRBD1. J lost 6 bases, V lost 8 bases, and 10 bases had no gene match. In germline, CDR1 is SNHLY, CDR2 FYNNEI. The CDR3 totals 14 residues. Variable domain in full (rest from reference TRBV2 and TRBJ1-2): EPEVTQTPSHQVTQMGQEVILRCVPISNHLYFYWYRQILGQKVEFLVSFYNNEISEKSEIFDDQFSVERPDGSNFTLKIRSTKLEDSAMYFCASATGQGRDGYTFGSGTRLTVV.

The CDR3 nucleotides read TGTGCCAGCAGTTACTCGAGCGGGAGGGGCCTCTACAATGAGCAGTTCTTC. Amino acid sequence: CASSYSSGRGLYNEQFF. The chain has TRBV6-5 and TRBJ2-1; TRBD2 aligns across 10 bases. From germline, CDR1 is MNHEY and CDR2 SVGAGI. The CDR3 totals 17 residues. The junction had 5 bases not matched to a gene; V was cut back by 0 bases and J by 3 bases.

As concerns this clonotype: Given a much more abundant clone one base away, this may be a read error. Here the CDR3 omits its conserved ending phenylalanine or tryptophan, so a read error is the likely source. The J gene is TRBJ1-2, the V gene TRBV27, with 8 positions matching TRBD1. Germline V lookup: CDR1 MNHEY, CDR2 SMNVEV (reference sequence). The CDR3 extends over 14 amino acids. V shed 5 bases and J 4 bases; nucleotides not matched to a gene: 6. The CDR3 spells CASSPRGLSYGYTI. CDR3 sequence (DNA): TGTGCCAGCAGTCCCAGGGGGCTGAGCTATGGCTACACCATC.

This clonotype was seen a few times. A read error may account for a junction end that differs from germline. J is TRBJ2-7 and V is TRBV7-7; 7 positions agree with TRBD1. There are 13 residues in the CDR3. From germline, CDR1 is SSHAT and CDR2 FNYEAQ (reference sequence). The CDR3 protein is CASSLDRASQQYF. CDR3 coding DNA: TGTGCTAGCAGCTTAGACAGGGCTTCACAGCAGTACTTC. Based on the CDR3 plus reference TRBV7-7 and TRBJ2-7, the full variable domain is GAGVSQSPRYKVTKRGQDVTLRCDPISSHATLYWYQQALGQGPEFLTYFNYEAQPDKSGLPSDRFSAERPEGSISTLTIQRTEQRDSAMYRCASSLDRASQQYFGPGTRLTVT.

The chain couples TRBV29-1 to TRBJ1-2; D call uncertain. The length of the CDR3 is 11 residues. V dropped 3 bases and J dropped 5 bases, with 7 bases sitting between them. Per the germline V gene, CDR1 is SQVTM and CDR2 is ANQGSEA. The CDR3 loop reads CSVERRYGYTF. CDR3 DNA: TGCAGCGTTGAGAGACGATATGGCTACACCTTC.

Of note for this clonotype: A much larger clone sits a single nucleotide away, making a read error possible. The gene calls are TRBV28 and TRBJ2-3, with D perhaps TRBD2 (6 bases). The V end lost 4 bases, the J end lost 4 bases, and 15 bases lay between the germline ends. The germline V gene encodes CDR1 MDHEN and CDR2 SYDVKM. This CDR3 spans 15 amino acids. Here the CDR3 DNA reads TGTGCCAGCAGTTGGGCGGGACTGCGCGCAGATACGCAGTATTTT. Protein sequence: CASSWAGLRADTQYF.

The chain combines TRBV3-1 with TRBJ2-3; 12 nucleotides match TRBD2. The CDR3 length is 17 residues. Germline V gives CDR1 LGHDT, CDR2 YNNKEL (reference sequence). Germline trimming cut 4 bases from V and 5 bases from J; bases unmatched to any gene: 10. CDR3: CASSRRRLAGEGDTQYF. CDR3 nucleotides: TGTGCCAGCAGCCGCAGAAGACTAGCGGGAGAGGGAGATACGCAGTATTTT.

The count of this clonotype is one. This chain uses TRBV4-1 with TRBJ2-1; 13 bases agree with TRBD2. J gave up 5 bases and V 0 bases, and 7 bases lay outside the gene matches. The length of the CDR3 is 18 residues. Germline V gene sequence: CDR1 MGHRA, CDR2 YSYEKL. The CDR3 reads CASSQDPGLAGAHNEQFF. The CDR3 bases are TGCGCCAGCAGCCAAGATCCCGGACTAGCGGGAGCCCACAATGAGCAGTTCTTC.

This rearrangement joins TRBV20-1 to TRBJ2-3, with 13 bases identical to TRBD2. V shed 5 bases and J 1 base; nucleotides not matched to a gene: 9. This CDR3 has 17 amino acids. CDR1 is DFQATT, CDR2 SNEGSKA, per germline (reference sequence). CDR3 DNA: TGCAGTGCTGAGGGAAAACTAGCGGGAGGGGGCACAGATACGCAGTATTTT. This encodes CSAEGKLAGGGTDTQYF.

In its sample, this clonotype was seen a few times. This rearrangement joins TRBV6-2 or TRBV6-3 to TRBJ2-7; 9 bases line up with TRBD1. CDR3 size: 13 residues. From germline, CDR1 is MNHEY and CDR2 SVGEGT. J gave up 3 bases and V 11 bases, and 8 bases lay outside the gene matches. CDR3 coding DNA: TGTGCCGCATGGGACAGGGAATACTACGAGCAGTACTTC. Its translation is CAAWDREYYEQYF.

The V gene is TRBV7-6, the J gene TRBJ2-3; TRBD2 matches at 7 bases. The CDR3 has 16 amino acids. J gave up 3 bases and V 2 bases, and 8 bases lay outside the gene matches. From germline, CDR1 is SGHVS and CDR2 FNYEAQ. The CDR3 spells CASSLLIAGPTDTQYF. CDR3 coding DNA: TGTGCCAGCAGCTTATTAATAGCGGGCCCAACAGATACGCAGTATTTT. Variable domain in full (rest from reference TRBV7-6 and TRBJ2-3): GAGVSQSPRYKVTKRGQDVALRCDPISGHVSLYWYRQALGQGPEFLTYFNYEAQQDKSGLPNDRFSAERPEGSISTLTIQRTEQRDSAMYRCASSLLIAGPTDTQYFGPGTRLTVL.

In its sample, this clonotype was seen many times. The chain's CDR3 is CASSLGRAGGSDTQYF. The CDR3, as DNA: TGTGCCAGCAGCTTAGGAAGAGCAGGGGGGTCAGATACGCAGTATTTT. V usage is TRBV7-2 and J usage is TRBJ2-3; TRBD1 might be the D (7 bases). The CDR3 consists of 16 residues. CDR1 and CDR2 from the germline V gene are SGHTA and FQGNSA. Trimming took 1 base from V and 4 from J, leaving 15 bases between them.

As to this clonotype: Because the CDR3 is missing its conserved closing phenylalanine or tryptophan, this is likely a read error. V usage is TRBV28 and J usage is TRBJ2-1, with unresolved D. This CDR3 has 16 residues. Looked up from germline, CDR1 is MDHEN and CDR2 is SYDVKM. V lost 6 bases, J lost 0 bases, and 15 bases lay in between. The CDR3 DNA reads TGTGCCAGCAGACCCCTAGAGCCGAGCTCCTACAATGAGCAGTTCTCC. It encodes CASRPLEPSSYNEQFS.

In its sample, this clonotype was seen a few times. The chain joins TRBV20-1 to TRBJ2-7; the match to TRBD1 covers 9 bases. The CDR3 has 14 amino acids. From germline, CDR1 is DFQATT and CDR2 SNEGSKA (reference sequence). The V and J ends lost 3 bases and 5 bases, in that order; junction bases with no gene match: 8. CDR3 in amino acids: CSARTRTGVDEQYF. In DNA form, the CDR3 reads TGCAGTGCTAGGACCCGGACAGGGGTCGACGAGCAGTACTTC.